The 10 T cell receptor beta chains listed next were all sequenced from one sample in a study of a mutant IDH1 vaccine in newly diagnosed glioma. Assay: immunoSEQ multiplex PCR; the TCRdb copy retains only in-frame clones and omits some. The repertoire holds fewer than 85,000 clones, approximately 86% seen once, with 2.9% in the top ten. Regarding time point: baseline, week 1 (first vaccination visit). Treatment defined: pre-vaccination baseline after standard-of-care therapy. The source material was PBMCs, sampled from a glioma patient treated with radiotherapy, temozolomide or both. All receptors come from a man aged 30 to 39 with glioma.

The CDR3 bases are TGCAGTGCTAGAAGGGATACGCAGTATTTT. Translating gives CSARRDTQYF. The V and J genes are TRBV20-1 and TRBJ2-3; D not resolved. The CDR3 runs to 10 residues. Deletions cut 2 bases from V and 6 bases from J, with 3 bases between. CDR1 and CDR2 from the germline V gene are DFQATT and SNEGSKA (reference sequence).

The chain joins TRBV28 to TRBJ2-2; possible D gene TRBD1, 6 bases. Germline V gene data show CDR1 as MDHEN and CDR2 as SYDVKM. V was clipped by 5 bases and J by 7 bases, with 14 bases between them. The CDR3 extends over 14 amino acids. CDR3 region: CASSNRQVGGELFF. The CDR3 nucleotides are TGTGCCAGCAGTAACAGACAGGTCGGCGGGGAGCTGTTTTTT.

The V gene is TRBV9, the J gene TRBJ2-3; no definite D call. This CDR3 spans 16 amino acids. V lost 0 bases to trimming and J lost 0 bases, with 11 bases between them. Germline CDR1 SGDLS, CDR2 YYNGEE. CDR3 coding DNA: TGTGCCAGCAGCGTAGCCACTTCTACTAGCACAGATACGCAGTATTTT. The encoded protein is CASSVATSTSTDTQYF.

The V and J genes are TRBV19 and TRBJ1-5; possibly TRBD1 for D (6 bases). In germline, CDR1 is LNHDA, CDR2 SQIVND (reference sequence). The ends were cut back, 4 bases at V and 4 bases at J, with 17 bases in the middle. The CDR3 is 16 amino acids. CDR3 protein: CASSTKIGQLNQPQHF. CDR3 nucleotide sequence: TGTGCCAGTAGTACCAAAATCGGACAGCTTAATCAGCCCCAGCATTTT.

This clone has a single count. This chain links TRBV27 with TRBJ1-4, with TRBD1 matching over 9 bases. V lost 4 bases and J lost 4; bases outside the gene matches: 4. In germline, CDR1 is MNHEY, CDR2 SMNVEV (reference sequence). The CDR3 has 15 residues. This CDR3 is CASSSPGQGNEKLFF. Written as DNA, the CDR3 is TGTGCCAGCAGTTCCCCGGGACAGGGTAATGAAAAACTGTTTTTT.

Concerning this clone: Distinct nucleotide sequences in the sample also encode this CDR3. V gene TRBV4-1 combines with J gene TRBJ2-7; D is unclear. Trimming pared 2 bases from V and 2 bases from J, leaving 19 bases between. The CDR3 spans 17 residues. The germline V gene has CDR1 MGHRA and CDR2 YSYEKL. CDR3 in amino acids: CASSQSASRTATYEQYF. CDR3 DNA: TGCGCCAGCAGCCAATCGGCTTCCCGGACGGCGACCTACGAGCAGTACTTC.

The chain recombines TRBV11-2 with TRBJ2-1, with 10 bases matching TRBD2. The CDR3 length is 16 residues. Germline lookup yields CDR1 SGHAT and CDR2 FQNNGV. The V and J ends lost 5 bases and 8 bases, in that order; junction bases with no gene match: 12. CDR3 sequence: CASSHIAGGQRDEQFF. In DNA, the CDR3 is TGTGCCAGCAGCCATATAGCGGGGGGTCAGCGGGATGAGCAGTTCTTC.

This rearrangement joins TRBV6-4 to TRBJ2-3, with D tentatively TRBD2 (5 bases). This CDR3 has 13 amino acids. In germline, CDR1 is MRHNA, CDR2 SNTAGT. V was pared by 6 bases and J by 2 bases, with 9 bases between. The DNA for the CDR3 is TGTGCCAGCAGCCGGGAACCCACAGATACGCAGTATTTT. Protein product: CASSREPTDTQYF.

V is TRBV6-5 and J is TRBJ1-4; unclear D gene. The CDR3 spans 14 residues. Per the germline V gene, CDR1 is MNHEY and CDR2 is SVGAGI. The ends were cut back, 7 bases at V and 0 bases at J, with 9 bases in the middle. CDR3 sequence: CASKYGTTNEKLFF. CDR3 DNA sequence: TGTGCCAGCAAGTACGGAACAACTAATGAAAAACTGTTTTTT.

This clone was counted a single time. CDR3 residues: CASSRTGTGPYEQYF. Written as DNA, the CDR3 is TGTGCCAGTAGTAGAACCGGGACAGGTCCCTACGAGCAGTACTTC. V is TRBV19 and J is TRBJ2-7; TRBD1 matches at 8 bases. J lost 2 bases, V lost 4 bases, and 7 bases had no gene match. This CDR3 spans 15 amino acids. Germline CDR1 reads LNHDA; CDR2 reads SQIVND (reference sequence).